These T cell receptor beta chains were read from a single sample in a study of Ad26.COV2.S vaccination and SARS-CoV-2 variants. The data were produced by immunoSEQ multiplex PCR, yet TCRdb's version contains in-frame clones alone and is incomplete. Here the sample spans under 300,000 clones, roughly nine tenths being singletons. The source material was peripheral blood, sampled in a trial of Ad26.COV2.S vaccine versus placebo. These receptors were obtained from a person between 18 and 65 years old who received the Ad26.COV2.S COVID-19 vaccine or a placebo. CDR3s include the opening cysteine and the closing phenylalanine or tryptophan. Fields, in order: V gene, D gene, clone size, J gene, CDR3 DNA, CDR3 protein. The D gene is left open where the match is weak. Clone size, where shown, is once, few, many, or a class for clones that have expanded.

V: TRBV5-4
D: TRBD2
size: few
J: TRBJ2-5
DNA: TGTGCCAGCAGCCCGGGACTAGCGGGAGGGCCGGAAGAGACCCAGTACTTC
CDR3: CASSPGLAGGPEETQYF

V: TRBV30
D: -
size: once
J: TRBJ1-2
DNA: TGTGCCTGCAGTAAACGGGGGGGGAGGAACTATGGCTACACCTTC
CDR3: CACSKRGGRNYGYTF

V: TRBV9
D: -
size: -
J: TRBJ2-2
DNA: TGTGCCAGCAGCGTATCAGGGGACCTGAACACCGGGGAGCTGTTTTTT
CDR3: CASSVSGDLNTGELFF

V: TRBV5-1
D: -
size: once
J: TRBJ2-2
DNA: TGCGCCAGCAGCTCCGACAGGTCCCCTCGCCTCGGGGAGCTGTTTTTT
CDR3: CASSSDRSPRLGELFF

V: TRBV1
D: -
size: -
J: TRBJ2-7
DNA: TGCACCAGCAGCCTAATCGGGGGATGGCAGGGATCCTACGAGCAGTACTTC
CDR3: CTSSLIGGWQGSYEQYF

V: TRBV18
D: TRBD1
size: -
J: TRBJ2-3
DNA: TGTGCCAGCTCACCACGGACAGGGGGGAGAGATACGCAGTATTTT
CDR3: CASSPRTGGRDTQYF

V: TRBV19
D: TRBD1
size: -
J: TRBJ2-1
DNA: TGTGCCAGTAGTAACGGCCTGGGACAGGGAAAGCCGGTTGAGCAGTTCTTC
CDR3: CASSNGLGQGKPVEQFF

V: TRBV30
D: TRBD2
size: -
J: TRBJ2-2
DNA: TGTGCCTGGAGGCCAAGACTAGCGGGAGATCCCGGGGAGCTGTTTTTT
CDR3: CAWRPRLAGDPGELFF

V: TRBV7-8
D: -
size: -
J: TRBJ1-4
DNA: TGTGCCAGCAGCTTAGTGAGGCCCCTGACCCAAAAACTGTTTTTT
CDR3: CASSLVRPLTQKLFF

V: TRBV4-3
D: TRBD1
size: -
J: TRBJ1-4
DNA: TGCGCCAGCAGCCAAGATTTAGGAGGACAGGGGAGGGTAACTAATGAAAAACTGTTTTTT
CDR3: CASSQDLGGQGRVTNEKLFF

V: TRBV7-9
D: -
size: -
J: TRBJ2-7
DNA: TGTGCCAGCAGCCCTGGCAGAACTCCCTCCTACGAGCAGTACTTC
CDR3: CASSPGRTPSYEQYF

V: TRBV5-1
D: -
size: -
J: TRBJ2-4
DNA: TGCGCCAGCAGCTCCACACTCTCCGACGGGGCCAAAAACATTCAGTACTTC
CDR3: CASSSTLSDGAKNIQYF

V: TRBV2
D: -
size: once
J: TRBJ2-7
DNA: TGTGCCAGCAGTATCTCACAGGATGGTTACGAGCAGTACTTC
CDR3: CASSISQDGYEQYF

V: TRBV4-2
D: TRBD1
size: few
J: TRBJ2-2
DNA: TGTGCCAGCAGCCAACCCGGGACAGGGTACTTTCTCACCGGGGAGCTGTTTTTT
CDR3: CASSQPGTGYFLTGELFF

V: TRBV4-3
D: TRBD1
size: -
J: TRBJ2-3
DNA: TGCGCCAGCAGCCGACAGGGGTTAACAGATACGCAGTATTTT
CDR3: CASSRQGLTDTQYF

V: TRBV7-2
D: TRBD1
size: -
J: TRBJ2-7
DNA: TGTGCCAGCAGCTTAATGGGACAGCCAGGCTACGAGCAGTACTTC
CDR3: CASSLMGQPGYEQYF

V: TRBV7-2
D: TRBD2
size: -
J: TRBJ2-7
DNA: TGTGCCAGCAGCTTAGCAGCGGGGAGGACCTACGAGCAGTACTTC
CDR3: CASSLAAGRTYEQYF

V: TRBV18
D: -
size: -
J: TRBJ2-1
DNA: TGTGCCAGCTCCATCCTTCCCCCTGAGCAGTTCTTC
CDR3: CASSILPPEQFF

V: TRBV29-1
D: -
size: -
J: TRBJ1-2
DNA: TGCAGCGTCCTGGGGCTTAAAAATGGCTACACCTTC
CDR3: CSVLGLKNGYTF

V: TRBV5-1
D: TRBD1
size: -
J: TRBJ2-1
DNA: TGCGCCAGTGATAAAGGGGACAGGGCCGACAATGAGCAGTTCTTC
CDR3: CASDKGDRADNEQFF

V: TRBV5-5
D: -
size: -
J: TRBJ1-1
DNA: TGTGCCAGCAGTTTTTCAGGGAATGTCGGAGCTTTCTTT
CDR3: CASSFSGNVGAFF

V: TRBV5-1
D: -
size: -
J: TRBJ2-7
DNA: TGCGCCAGCAGCCCCGGAGGGCAGCGAGAGCAGTACTTC
CDR3: CASSPGGQREQYF

V: TRBV5-6
D: -
size: once
J: TRBJ1-6
DNA: TGTGCCAGCAGCCCCGCCGGGACGAACTCACCCCTCCACTTT
CDR3: CASSPAGTNSPLHF

V: TRBV5-6
D: TRBD2
size: -
J: TRBJ2-3
DNA: TGTGCCAGCAGCACCACCTGGGAGGGTACGCAGTATTTT
CDR3: CASSTTWEGTQYF

V: TRBV4-2
D: -
size: once
J: TRBJ2-7
DNA: TGTGCCAGCAGCCTGGGGCGGGGAACCTACGAGCAGTACTTC
CDR3: CASSLGRGTYEQYF

V: TRBV19
D: -
size: -
J: TRBJ1-5
DNA: TGTGCCAGTATGAGGTGGGACGGGTTTAGCAATCAGCCCCAGCATTTT
CDR3: CASMRWDGFSNQPQHF

V: TRBV10-3
D: TRBD1
size: -
J: TRBJ2-7
DNA: TGTGCCATCAGTGGAAGCCGGGACAGGGGCTCCTACGAGCAGTACTTC
CDR3: CAISGSRDRGSYEQYF

V: TRBV6-5
D: -
size: -
J: TRBJ2-5
DNA: TGTGCCAGCAGTTATAGGGAAAGAGAGACCCAGTACTTC
CDR3: CASSYRERETQYF

V: TRBV24-1
D: TRBD1
size: once
J: TRBJ1-1
DNA: TGTGCCACCAGTGGGGGAACAGGGGTGAACACTGAAGCTTTCTTT
CDR3: CATSGGTGVNTEAFF

V: TRBV30
D: TRBD1
size: -
J: TRBJ1-3
DNA: TGTGCCTGGAGCCCCCGGGACAGGTTCTCTGGAAACACCATATATTTT
CDR3: CAWSPRDRFSGNTIYF

V: TRBV30
D: -
size: -
J: TRBJ2-2
DNA: TGTGCCTGGGACGGACAGAACACCGGGGAGCTGTTTTTT
CDR3: CAWDGQNTGELFF

V: TRBV19
D: -
size: -
J: TRBJ2-1
DNA: TGTGCCAGTAGTGCTAGCGCATCCTACAATGAGCAGTTCTTC
CDR3: CASSASASYNEQFF

V: TRBV6-5
D: -
size: -
J: TRBJ1-5
DNA: TGTGCCAGCAGTTACGCAGGCAACAATCAGCCCCAGCATTTT
CDR3: CASSYAGNNQPQHF

V: TRBV5-1
D: TRBD2
size: -
J: TRBJ2-2
DNA: TGCGCCAGCAGCAGTGGCGGGGGCGGGGAGCTGTTTTTT
CDR3: CASSSGGGGELFF

V: TRBV3-1/TRBV3-2
D: TRBD2
size: -
J: TRBJ2-1
DNA: TGTGCCAGCAGCGAACAACTTAGCGGGAGTAACCATGAGCAGTTCTTC
CDR3: CASSEQLSGSNHEQFF

V: TRBV5-1
D: -
size: -
J: TRBJ1-1
DNA: TGCGCCAGCAGCTTTAAGCGGGTCCAGGGCGCCCTAATGAACACTGAAGCTTTCTTT
CDR3: CASSFKRVQGALMNTEAFF